This entry features one T cell receptor beta chain sequence. The sample is drawn from a study of blood T cell repertoires in COVID-19. The V gene's germline CDR1 is SGDLS and CDR2 YYNGEE. The CDR3 totals 14 residues. V lost 0 bases and J lost 2, with 9 bases in between. As processed by the authors: Nucleated cell counts were estimated from reference gene primer amplification. Method: immunoSEQ multiplex PCR; TCRdb's copy keeps in-frame clones and lacks some. The DNA gave D and trimming, while V, J and clone size come from that table. Among roughly 310,000 clones listed, roughly 90% were seen once. What was sequenced was peripheral blood. This chain joins TRBV9 and TRBJ2-7, with no clear D. The sequence was collected from a woman aged 50 to 60 with active or convalescent COVID-19. The CDR3 DNA sequence: TGTGCCAGCAGCGTAGGTCCTTCTGCCTACGAGCAGTACTTC. As protein: CASSVGPSAYEQYF.